The 24 T cell receptor beta chains below come from one sample, sequenced in a study of T cells in Graves' hyperthyroidism and ophthalmopathy. Authors of the study amplified TCR beta CDR3 regions from RNA transcripts. The study used the HTBI primer set for a first-round RT-PCR of the TCR CDR3. One entry per CDR3 protein results from TCRdb running MiXCR on the multiplex PCR reads. The data contain a few hundred thousand distinct CDR3 sequences, approximately 14% of them singletons. Material: blood. Every receptor here comes from a woman aged 18 to 35 with Graves' hyperthyroidism.

The chain employs TRBV19 and TRBJ1-1; no firm D call. Trimming left V 1 base short and J 2 bases short, with 8 bases between. In germline, CDR1 is LNHDA, CDR2 SQIVND (reference sequence). The CDR3 loop spans 14 amino acids. CDR3 in amino acids: CASSIVGSNTEAFF. CDR3 sequence (DNA): TGTGCCAGTAGTATAGTCGGCAGTAACACTGAAGCTTTCTTT. Drawing the rest from reference TRBV19 and TRBJ1-1, the complete variable domain is DGGITQSPKYLFRKEGQNVTLSCEQNLNHDAMYWYRQDPGQGLRLIYYSQIVNDFQKGDIAEGYSVSREKKESFPLTVTSAQKNPTAFYLCASSIVGSNTEAFFGQGTRLTVV.

This clonotype has a count of ten or more. The chain has TRBV7-9 and TRBJ2-1; D is uncertain. Trimming removed 1 base from V and 4 bases from J, with 5 bases in between. Germline V CDR1 and CDR2: SEHNR, FQNEAQ (reference sequence). This CDR3 comprises 13 residues. The CDR3 DNA sequence: TGTGCCAGCAGCTTAGAACAGTACAATGAGCAGTTCTTC. This encodes CASSLEQYNEQFF.

This clonotype was seen a handful of times. The chain is built from TRBV10-1 and TRBJ1-1, with D possibly matching TRBD1 (5 bases). The CDR3 consists of 13 residues. The V end lost 6 bases, the J end lost 6 bases, and 14 bases lay between the germline ends. Germline V gene lookup returns CDR1 WNHNN and CDR2 SYGVQD (reference sequence). This chain's CDR3 is CASRRDTGAEAFF. For the CDR3, the DNA is TGCGCCAGCAGAAGGGATACGGGGGCTGAAGCTTTCTTT.

This clonotype was observed many times. V usage is TRBV20-1 and J usage is TRBJ2-1, with a weak D call TRBD1 (6 bases). In germline, CDR1 is DFQATT, CDR2 SNEGSKA (reference sequence). The V end was cut by 6 bases, the J end by 8 bases, with 20 bases between. The CDR3 runs to 14 residues. In DNA, the CDR3 is TGCAGTGCCAGCGTAACAGGGATAGTCGATGAGCAGTTCTTC. This encodes CSASVTGIVDEQFF.

Many counts were recorded for this clonotype. The chain links TRBV15 to TRBJ2-5; 10 nucleotides line up with TRBD2. This CDR3 is 15 amino acids long. CDR1 is LNHNV and CDR2 is YYDKDF in the germline V gene (reference sequence). The trim removed 9 bases at V and 5 bases at J, leaving 12 bases unmatched. The CDR3 sequence: CATKRELAGTETQYF. CDR3 sequence (DNA): TGTGCCACTAAGCGGGAACTAGCGGGGACCGAGACCCAGTACTTC.

This chain links TRBV6-1 with TRBJ1-6; possible D gene TRBD1, 5 bases. Germline V gives CDR1 MNHNS, CDR2 SASEGT. The CDR3 is 16 residues long. The ends were cut back, 6 bases at V and 9 bases at J, with 21 bases in the middle. DNA for the CDR3: TGTGCCAGCAGCCCTGGGAGGGACGCTCCGTCTTCACCCCTCCACTTT. Translation: CASSPGRDAPSSPLHF.

The J gene is TRBJ2-3, the V gene TRBV20-1; TRBD2 aligns across 13 bases. Germline CDR1 and CDR2: DFQATT and SNEGSKA (reference sequence). Losses at the gene ends were 0 bases for V and 7 bases for J; bases not matched to a gene: 7. There are 16 residues in the CDR3. Here the CDR3 reads CSARDPGLAGMNTQYF. The CDR3 DNA sequence: TGCAGTGCTAGAGACCCGGGACTAGCGGGGATGAATACGCAGTATTTT.

Only a few counts were recorded for this clonotype. V and J are TRBV10-3 and TRBJ2-1; D not resolved. The CDR3 is made up of 11 amino acids. The germline V gene encodes CDR1 ENHRY and CDR2 SYGVKD. V lost 3 bases and J lost 5, with 2 bases in between. Here the CDR3 reads CAISDDNEQFF. CDR3 DNA: TGTGCCATCAGTGATGACAATGAGCAGTTCTTC.

At least ten counts were recorded for this clonotype. The rearrangement links TRBV15 to TRBJ2-7; D is uncertain. The germline V and J ends were trimmed by 0 bases and 3 bases, with 12 bases remaining between them. Germline values: CDR1 LNHNV, CDR2 YYDKDF (reference sequence). The CDR3 loop spans 15 amino acids. The DNA of the CDR3 is TGTGCCACCAGCAGAGAGGAGAAGAAGGACTACGAGCAGTACTTC. This gives the protein CATSREEKKDYEQYF.

This clonotype was counted between two and nine times. The J gene is TRBJ2-3, the V gene TRBV4-1; maybe TRBD2 (5 bases). From germline, CDR1 is MGHRA and CDR2 YSYEKL. The germline V and J ends were trimmed by 0 bases and 10 bases, with 8 bases remaining between them. The CDR3 has 12 residues. CDR3 in amino acids: CASSQELGPQYF. CDR3 nucleotide sequence: TGCGCCAGCAGCCAAGAACTAGGGCCGCAGTATTTT.

The CDR3 coding sequence is TGTGCCAGCAGCTTGGGACAGGGGATACCCTACGAGCAGTACTTC. It yields the protein CASSLGQGIPYEQYF. The genes are TRBV5-8 and TRBJ2-7, with 8 bases identical to TRBD1. Germline CDR1 and CDR2: SGHTS and YDEGEE. Trimming cost V 0 bases and J 2 bases; bases outside gene matches: 4. CDR3 length equals 15 residues.

This clonotype occurred a few times. In DNA, the CDR3 is TGTGCCAGCAGCGTAGGACCGGGACAATCCTACAATGAGCAGTTCTTC. This gives the protein CASSVGPGQSYNEQFF. This chain joins TRBV9 and TRBJ2-1, with D possibly TRBD1 on 6 matching bases. Trimming cost V 0 bases and J 1 base, with 11 bases left between them. CDR1 and CDR2 (germline): SGDLS, YYNGEE. This CDR3 contains 16 residues.

With respect to this clonotype: This may arise from a read error, as a much more abundant clone is one base away. The chain links TRBV6-5 to TRBJ1-2; 7 bases are shared with TRBD1. CDR3 size: 16 residues. With 0 bases clipped from V and 2 bases from J, the junction kept 6 bases outside the gene matches. Germline V lookup: CDR1 MNHEY, CDR2 SVGAGI. CDR3 sequence reads: CASSYSWQGGNYGYTF. CDR3 nucleotide sequence: TGTGCCAGCAGTTACTCGTGGCAGGGGGGAAACTATGGCTACACCTTC.

This clonotype occurred many times. The chain has TRBV5-1 and TRBJ2-3; D remains unclear. The V gene lost 2 bases and the J gene lost 5 bases, with 9 bases spanning the gap. Germline values: CDR1 SGHRS, CDR2 YFSETQ. This CDR3 is 13 amino acids long. In DNA form, the CDR3 reads TGCGCCAGCAGCTTTGGGGTGCGAGATACGCAGTATTTT. This codes for CASSFGVRDTQYF.

This clonotype was observed at least ten times. The chain is built from TRBV27 and TRBJ2-1; 12 nucleotides agree with TRBD2. This CDR3 has 15 amino acids. The germline V gene has CDR1 MNHEY and CDR2 SMNVEV (reference sequence). The V and J ends lost 5 bases and 5 bases, in that order; junction bases with no gene match: 4. The CDR3 coding sequence is TGTGCCAGCAGTCCTACTAGCGGGGGGAACAATGAGCAGTTCTTC. Protein: CASSPTSGGNNEQFF.

This clonotype was seen just once. Being one base from a much bigger clone, this may be a read error. The chain is built from TRBV11-3 and TRBJ2-1; TRBD1 aligns across 7 bases. Trimming cost V 5 bases and J 9 bases; bases outside gene matches: 4. CDR1 is SGHNT, CDR2 YENEEA, per germline. The CDR3 has 12 amino acids. The CDR3 sequence is CASSADRAEQFF. For the CDR3, the DNA is TGTGCCAGCAGCGCCGACAGGGCTGAGCAGTTCTTC.

This clonotype was observed many times. The chain is built from TRBV7-9 and TRBJ2-5; a weak D match, TRBD2 (6 bases). With 6 bases removed from V and 0 bases from J, the gap between germline ends came to 17 bases. This CDR3 is built from 16 residues. Looked up from germline, CDR1 is SEHNR and CDR2 is FQNEAQ (reference sequence). CDR3 sequence: CASRDTGLLYQETQYF. CDR3 in DNA: TGTGCCAGCAGGGACACGGGACTGCTGTACCAAGAGACCCAGTACTTC.

In this sample, this clonotype turned up many times. This chain links TRBV27 with TRBJ1-4; D uncertain. Looked up from germline, CDR1 is MNHEY and CDR2 is SMNVEV (reference sequence). The CDR3 contains 15 residues. V lost 5 bases and J lost 0, with 10 bases in between. For the CDR3, the DNA is TGTGCCAGCAGTAATTTGGGTGCAACTAATGAAAAACTGTTTTTT. Its protein product is CASSNLGATNEKLFF. The whole variable domain, filled in from reference TRBV27 and TRBJ1-4, reads EAQVTQNPRYLITVTGKKLTVTCSQNMNHEYMSWYRQDPGLGLRQIYYSMNVEVTDKGDVPEGYKVSRKEKRNFPLILESPSPNQTSLYFCASSNLGATNEKLFFGSGTQLSVL.

The table lists this clonotype with many counts. The chain uses TRBV29-1 and TRBJ1-2; no reliable D call. The CDR3 spans 11 residues. From germline, CDR1 is SQVTM and CDR2 ANQGSEA. Written as DNA, the CDR3 is TGCACGGCCGGTACTGGCTATGGCTACACCTTC. It is translated as CTAGTGYGYTF. The full variable domain, its missing parts supplied by reference TRBV29-1 and TRBJ1-2, is SAVISQKPSRDICQRGTSLTIQCQVDSQVTMMFWYRQQPGQSLTLIATANQGSEATYESGFVIDKFPISRPNLTFSTLTVSNMSPEDSSIYLCTAGTGYGYTFGSGTRLTVV.

This rearrangement joins TRBV29-1 to TRBJ2-7; no reliable D call. The CDR3 runs to 13 residues. The germline gives CDR1 SQVTM, CDR2 ANQGSEA. V lost 6 bases, J lost 0 bases, and 12 bases lay in between. In nucleotides, the CDR3 is TGCAGCGTGGGGTGGGGAAGCTCCTACGAGCAGTACTTC. This encodes CSVGWGSSYEQYF.

V and J are TRBV28 and TRBJ2-3; 13 bases are shared with TRBD2. Germline assignment: CDR1 MDHEN and CDR2 SYDVKM. V lost 4 bases to trimming and J lost 4 bases; unmatched junction nucleotides: 11. This CDR3 has 18 residues. The CDR3 nucleotides read TGTGCCAGCAGTTCACCCGGGACTAGCGGGATGATTGCAGATACGCAGTATTTT. It encodes CASSSPGTSGMIADTQYF.

This clonotype was detected ten times or more. V is TRBV6-6 and J is TRBJ2-1, with D possibly matching TRBD1 (5 bases). This CDR3 has 14 residues. Germline lookup yields CDR1 MNHNY and CDR2 SVGAGI (reference sequence). Trimming stripped 2 bases from V and 9 bases from J, with 14 bases between. CDR3 nucleotides: TGTGCCAGCAGTTACGGGGCGAATAGGGGTGAGCAGTTCTTC. Translated, it gives CASSYGANRGEQFF.

Many counts were recorded for this clonotype. The chain is built from TRBV20-1 and TRBJ1-4; D gene unclear. The germline CDR1 and CDR2 sequences are DFQATT and SNEGSKA (reference sequence). This CDR3 has 13 amino acids. Trimming pared 0 bases from V and 4 bases from J, leaving 6 bases between. CDR3 sequence reads: CSARDTSNEKLFF. CDR3 sequence (DNA): TGCAGTGCTAGAGATACGAGTAATGAAAAACTGTTTTTT.

CDR3 sequence: CASSSDRGRDTEAFF. CDR3 coding DNA: TGTGCCAGCAGTTCGGACAGGGGACGCGACACTGAAGCTTTCTTT. The chain has TRBV12-3 or TRBV12-4 and TRBJ1-1; 9 nucleotides agree with TRBD1. The CDR3 spans 15 residues. V lost 4 bases to trimming and J lost 3 bases; unmatched junction nucleotides: 6.